Below, 31 T cell receptor beta chains from the same sample are listed, as sequenced in a study of low-dose radiotherapy and immunotherapy resistance in tumors. Covering alpha and beta chains, TRAV- and TRBV-specific primers were used for the first-strand cDNA. Over about 18 PCR cycles, TCRs were amplified from a constant-region primer and V-primer adapter. In TCRdb, the reads were re-called with MiXCR into one record per CDR3 protein. The sample consists of tens of thousands of distinct CDR3 sequences, 30% to 35% of them appearing once. The time point here: before trial treatment. The source was PBMCs, collected before treatment. These receptor sequences come from a male donor with gallbladder cancer.

As to this clonotype: A far larger clone is a single base away, which makes a read error likely. The chain is built from TRBV11-3 and TRBJ2-1; 10 bases are shared with TRBD1. The CDR3 extends over 15 amino acids. V dropped 5 bases and J dropped 13; count of bases not matched to a gene: 14. CDR1 is SGHNT and CDR2 is YENEEA in the germline V gene. CDR3 sequence reads: CASSPGQGTRETQFF. CDR3 DNA: TGTGCCAGCAGCCCGGGACAGGGGACGAGGGAGACCCAGTTCTTC.

The chain recombines TRBV29-1 with TRBJ2-3; 7 positions match TRBD2. The germline V gene has CDR1 SQVTM and CDR2 ANQGSEA. The CDR3 is 14 amino acids. The V gene end was trimmed by 6 bases and the J gene end by 5 bases; junction bases not matched to a gene: 11. CDR3 residues: CSVARGSGGDTQYF. CDR3 bases: TGCAGCGTCGCGAGAGGGTCGGGGGGAGATACGCAGTATTTT.

The chain is built from TRBV6-2 or TRBV6-3 and TRBJ2-1, with 9 positions matching TRBD2. Unmatched junction bases numbered 8, after V lost 0 bases and J lost 8 bases. Germline loops: CDR1 MNHEY, CDR2 SVGEGT. This CDR3 is 16 amino acids long. CDR3 sequence (DNA): TGTGCCAGCAGTTACTCGGGACTAGCTCGCTTCGATGAGCAGTTCTTC. Translated, it gives CASSYSGLARFDEQFF.

The chain links TRBV9 to TRBJ2-3; possibly TRBD2 for D (5 bases). The germline CDR1 and CDR2 sequences are SGDLS and YYNGEE. This CDR3 has 15 residues. The ends were cut back, 2 bases at V and 0 bases at J, with 10 bases in the middle. In DNA form, the CDR3 reads TGTGCCAGCAGCGTGGGTAGCGTAAGCACAGATACGCAGTATTTT. It is translated as CASSVGSVSTDTQYF.

Regarding this clonotype: With a far larger clone one base away, a read error is the likely cause. The rearrangement uses TRBV5-3 and TRBJ2-2; maybe TRBD1 (6 bases). TRBV5-3 is flagged as an ORF with uncertain function. Trimming took off 8 bases at V and 4 bases at J, with 18 bases between the two ends. CDR3 length equals 15 residues. Written as DNA, the CDR3 is TGTGCCAGCAGCCCGGGGACAAGGAGCACCGGGGAGCTGTTTTTT. Its translation is CASSPGTRSTGELFF.

V and J are TRBV3-1 and TRBJ2-5, with D unresolved. Germline V gene sequence: CDR1 LGHDT, CDR2 YNNKEL (reference sequence). The CDR3 covers 14 residues. Trimming cost V 0 bases and J 2 bases, with 7 bases left between them. The CDR3 region has the DNA TGTGCCAGCAGCCAAGATATACGTCAAGAGACCCAGTACTTC. Translated: CASSQDIRQETQYF.

This clonotype has ten or more counts. At one end, the junction sequence differs from germline, possibly due to a read error. This rearrangement joins TRBV24-1 to TRBJ1-1; 7 nucleotides align to TRBD1. Germline CDR1 reads KGHDR; CDR2 reads SFDVKD. The length of the CDR3 is 13 residues. The CDR3 DNA follows: TGTGCCTCCAGGGGGGTTGGGGACACTGAAGCTTTCTTT. Translation gives CASRGVGDTEAFF.

This clonotype appeared once. This likely traces to a read error, being one base from a far larger clone. The CDR3 spells CATSRDGALYNEQYF. DNA of the CDR3: TGTGCCACCAGCAGAGATGGGGCCCTATACAATGAGCAGTACTTC. The chain combines TRBV15 with TRBJ2-5, with D possibly being TRBD1 (5 bases). From germline, CDR1 is LNHNV and CDR2 YYDKDF (reference sequence). This CDR3 has 15 residues. The V and J ends lost 0 bases and 11 bases respectively, with 19 bases between them.

On this clonotype itself: A read error is likely here: a far larger clone is one base away. The chain carries TRBV18 and TRBJ2-1, with D possibly TRBD2 on 6 matching bases. The DNA matches TRBJ2-7 better at its end, which makes the J call doubtful. The CDR3 is made up of 16 amino acids. CDR1 is KGHSH, CDR2 LQKENI, per germline. CDR3 DNA sequence: TGTGCCAGCTCACCACTCGGGGGACTTTTCTCCTACGAGCAGTACTTC. Protein sequence: CASSPLGGLFSYEQYF.

A word on this clonotype: It is likely a read error: a sequence one base away is far more abundant. This chain joins TRBV2 and TRBJ2-1; D remains ambiguous. The germline CDR1 and CDR2 sequences are SNHLY and FYNNEI. The CDR3 is 12 amino acids. The V and J ends lost 6 bases and 10 bases respectively, with 13 bases between them. The CDR3 nucleotides are TGTGCCAGCAGGAGCCCTAACTACGAGCAGTTCTTC. This gives the protein CASRSPNYEQFF.

The chain is built from TRBV9 and TRBJ2-3, with TRBD2 matching over 9 bases. J was trimmed by 1 base and V by 0 bases; bases with no gene match: 3. The CDR3 covers 16 residues. CDR1 is SGDLS and CDR2 is YYNGEE in the germline V gene. CDR3 sequence (DNA): TGTGCCAGCAGCGTAGTGGCTAGCGGGGGCACAGATACGCAGTATTTT. Its protein product is CASSVVASGGTDTQYF.

This clonotype was seen repeatedly, ten times or more. The chain has TRBV29-1 and TRBJ2-7; D is perhaps TRBD1 (5 bases). Trimming took off 7 bases at V and 1 base at J, with 23 bases between the two ends. Germline V lookup: CDR1 SQVTM, CDR2 ANQGSEA. The CDR3 runs to 16 residues. This chain's CDR3 is CSAAGSPTNPSYEQYF. DNA of the CDR3: TGCAGCGCCGCAGGGTCACCCACCAACCCGTCCTACGAGCAGTACTTC.

V usage is TRBV6-2 or TRBV6-3 and J usage is TRBJ2-4, with D possibly matching TRBD2 (6 bases). V shed 4 bases and J shed 3 bases, with 16 bases lying between them. Germline V CDR1 and CDR2: MNHEY, SVGEGT. This CDR3 spans 16 amino acids. The CDR3 sequence: CASSSRRARDKNIQYF. The CDR3 DNA is TGTGCCAGCAGTTCCAGGAGGGCGAGGGACAAAAACATTCAGTACTTC.

This clonotype has just one count. One base separates it from a far larger clone, so it is likely a read error. The rearrangement joins TRBV13 to TRBJ2-1, with a tentative D call TRBD1 (6 bases). This CDR3 is 11 amino acids long. V was trimmed by 8 bases and J by 10 bases, leaving 12 bases between them. Germline loops: CDR1 PRHDT, CDR2 FYEKMQ (reference sequence). The CDR3 DNA is TGTGCCAGCCAGGGGCTGTACGAGCAGTTCTTC. This sequence encodes CASQGLYEQFF.

This clonotype was counted at least ten times. The chain employs TRBV14 and TRBJ2-1; TRBD2 matches at 14 bases. The CDR3 length is 17 residues. CDR1 SGHDN and CDR2 FVKESK come from the germline V gene. The ends lost 4 bases at V and 4 bases at J; junction bases unmatched: 6. CDR3 in DNA: TGTGCCAGCAGCCGACCGGGACTAGCGGGAGATTACAATGAGCAGTTCTTC. It yields the protein CASSRPGLAGDYNEQFF.

The sample holds many counts of this clonotype. V gene TRBV9 combines with J gene TRBJ2-7; 7 bases agree with TRBD2. After removal of 0 bases from V and 1 base from J, the junction contained 4 bases not matched to a gene. Per the germline V gene, CDR1 is SGDLS and CDR2 is YYNGEE. CDR3 length: 15 amino acids. The CDR3 reads CASSVVGTKSYEQYF. Here the CDR3 DNA reads TGTGCCAGCAGCGTAGTAGGGACTAAGTCCTACGAGCAGTACTTC.

The CDR3 sequence is CASSNQGGGLDFF. In nucleotides, the CDR3 is TGTGCCAGCAGCAACCAGGGTGGGGGTCTGGATTTCTTT. V usage is TRBV7-6 and J usage is TRBJ1-1, with a tentative D call TRBD1 (5 bases). The CDR3 covers 13 residues. Germline-derived CDR1 and CDR2 are SGHVS and FNYEAQ. Between the trimmed V and J ends, which lost 5 bases and 13 bases, there was a span of 20 bases.

This clonotype was counted at least ten times. The chain joins TRBV20-1 to TRBJ2-3; 9 bases agree with TRBD2. Germline values: CDR1 DFQATT, CDR2 SNEGSKA (reference sequence). The J segment lost 2 bases and the V segment lost 6 bases, leaving 9 bases of the junction unmatched. The CDR3 is 15 residues long. The CDR3 DNA follows: TGCAGTGCGCCCGGGACTAGCTCCTTCACAGATACGCAGTATTTT. Protein: CSAPGTSSFTDTQYF.

CDR3 sequence (DNA): TGTGCCAGCACCCCGGGGGACAGAGATAATTCACCCCTCCACTTT. Translation: CASTPGDRDNSPLHF. The chain couples TRBV12-3 or TRBV12-4 to TRBJ1-6, with 7 bases identical to TRBD1. V shed 7 bases and J 5 bases; nucleotides not matched to a gene: 8. This CDR3 contains 15 residues.

This clonotype was seen many times. The gene calls are TRBV7-2 and TRBJ2-7; D uncertain. V lost 8 bases, J lost 5 bases, and 19 bases lay in between. The CDR3 extends over 14 amino acids. Looked up from germline, CDR1 is SGHTA and CDR2 is FQGNSA. The CDR3 DNA reads as TGTGCCAGCGGGGATTGGGCACGGAATAACGAGCAGTACTTC. This gives the protein CASGDWARNNEQYF. The full variable domain, rest sourced from reference TRBV7-2 and TRBJ2-7, is GAGVSQSPSNKVTEKGKDVELRCDPISGHTALYWYRQSLGQGLEFLIYFQGNSAPDKSGLPSDRFSAERTGGSVSTLTIQRTQQEDSAVYLCASGDWARNNEQYFGPGTRLTVT.

This clonotype was counted a single time. The CDR3 here is CATSRDRGGGNQPQHF. The CDR3 DNA is TGTGCCACCAGCAGAGACCGGGGTGGCGGCAATCAGCCCCAGCATTTT. The genes are TRBV15 and TRBJ1-5; no firm D call. The germline CDR1 and CDR2 sequences are LNHNV and YYDKDF (reference sequence). V lost 0 bases, J lost 2 bases, and 11 bases lay in between. The CDR3 runs 16 residues.

This clonotype was detected many times. The rearrangement uses TRBV5-1 and TRBJ2-1, with 14 bases fitting TRBD2. The CDR3 length is 16 residues. Germline V gene data show CDR1 as SGHRS and CDR2 as YFSETQ. The V segment lost 4 bases and the J segment 13 bases; nucleotides outside the gene matches: 13. CDR3 sequence reads: CASSPGTSGGLMLQFF. DNA for the CDR3: TGCGCCAGCAGCCCGGGGACTAGCGGGGGTCTCATGCTACAGTTCTTC. Supplemented by reference TRBV5-1 and TRBJ2-1, the full variable domain reads KAGVTQTPRYLIKTRGQQVTLSCSPISGHRSVSWYQQTPGQGLQFLFEYFSETQRNKGNFPGRFSGRQFSNSRSEMNVSTLELGDSALYLCASSPGTSGGLMLQFFGPGTRLTVL.

V gene TRBV6-4 combines with J gene TRBJ2-1; 13 bases agree with TRBD2. The length of the CDR3 is 16 residues. V shed 8 bases, J shed 0 bases, and the junction held 4 bases outside the gene matches. Germline CDR1 is MRHNA and CDR2 is SNTAGT. The CDR3 here is CASGTSGTSSYNEQFF. CDR3 nucleotides: TGTGCCAGCGGGACTAGCGGGACAAGCTCCTACAATGAGCAGTTCTTC.

This clonotype was counted many times. V and J are TRBV12-3 or TRBV12-4 and TRBJ2-3, with 8 bases that match TRBD1. With V trimmed by 7 bases and J by 1 base, 4 bases remained unmatched. CDR3 length: 14 amino acids. CDR3 DNA: TGTGCCAGCAAGCCGGGACAGGGCACAGATACGCAGTATTTT. Translating it yields CASKPGQGTDTQYF.

The V gene is TRBV28, the J gene TRBJ2-5, with 11 bases identical to TRBD1. With V trimmed by 6 bases and J by 5 bases, 20 bases remained unmatched. The CDR3 spans 19 residues. Germline V gene lookup returns CDR1 MDHEN and CDR2 SYDVKM. CDR3 nucleotides: TGTGCCAGCAGGGGGGGAGGACAGGGGGCGCGGTGGGGGTGGGAGACCCAGTACTTC. This encodes CASRGGGQGARWGWETQYF.

A word on this clonotype: It differs at one base from a far larger clone, so likely a read error. The rearrangement uses TRBV12-3 or TRBV12-4 and TRBJ2-1; D is perhaps TRBD1 (6 bases). The CDR3 length is 12 residues. The V end lost 4 bases, the J end lost 10 bases, and 11 bases lay between the germline ends. Here the CDR3 DNA reads TGTGCCAGCAGTTGGGACACCTACGAGCAGTTCTTC. This codes for CASSWDTYEQFF.

This rearrangement joins TRBV12-2 to TRBJ2-5; TRBD1 reflects the table's D call only, with no check against the DNA. TRBV12-2 is marked as a pseudogene. The CDR3 loop spans 12 amino acids. The chain's CDR3 is CASPRAPETQYF. For the CDR3, the DNA is TGTGCAAGTCCCAGGGCTCCAGAGACCCAGTACTTC.

A note on this clonotype: A far larger clone differs by one base, so this is likely a read error. This chain's CDR3 is CASSLDPSYEQFF. CDR3 nucleotide sequence: TGTGCCAGCAGCTTGGATCCATCCTACGAGCAGTTCTTC. The chain carries TRBV5-6 and TRBJ2-1; D not certain. Per the germline V gene, CDR1 is SGHDT and CDR2 is YYEEEE. V gave up 0 bases and J gave up 10 bases, with 11 bases separating them. The CDR3 has 13 amino acids.

The J gene is TRBJ2-3, the V gene TRBV6-6; D may be TRBD2 (6 bases). Germline V CDR1 and CDR2: MNHNY, SVGAGI (reference sequence). With 11 bases removed from V and 2 bases from J, the gap between germline ends came to 20 bases. This CDR3 is built from 15 residues. The CDR3 loop reads CAATRSGDFTDTQYF. The CDR3 DNA sequence: TGTGCCGCCACCCGTAGCGGAGACTTCACAGATACGCAGTATTTT.

About this clonotype itself: One base separates it from a far larger clone, so it is likely a read error. This chain uses TRBV2 with TRBJ2-4, with 15 positions matching TRBD2. This CDR3 has 16 amino acids. CDR1 is SNHLY, CDR2 FYNNEI, per germline. The junction had 13 bases not matched to a gene; V was cut back by 6 bases and J by 13 bases. Written as DNA, the CDR3 is TGTGCCAGCAGCCTCGGGACTAGCGGGGGGTCATCCCAGCAGTACTTC. This sequence encodes CASSLGTSGGSSQQYF.

This clonotype appeared many times. The chain joins TRBV19 to TRBJ2-1, with D possibly matching TRBD1 (5 bases). Trimming stripped 8 bases from V and 0 bases from J, with 11 bases between. The CDR3 sequence is 14 residues long. Germline V gene lookup returns CDR1 LNHDA and CDR2 SQIVND (reference sequence). The CDR3 DNA sequence: TGTGCCAGTCACAGGAAAAGCTCCTACAATGAGCAGTTCTTC. This gives the protein CASHRKSSYNEQFF.